This T cell receptor beta chain was found in a study of shared clonotypes between healthy human individuals. Study-wide results and caveats: Non-shared clonotypes displayed generation probabilities falling below those of clonotypes present in all four donors.

Only in-frame clones appear in the TCRdb table, and some are missing; sequencing was by immunoSEQ multiplex PCR. The table lists roughly 2.6 million clones, just over 90% of them singletons. Concerning this clone: Its antigen is not known.

The receptor was derived from a man between 18 and 29 years old in good health. Sequencing was performed on naive CD4+ T cells sorted from blood. The subset here: CD45RA+ positively selected.

The CDR3 DNA reads as TGTGCCAGCTCACAAAACGGGGGGGTCTCCTACGAGCAGTACTTC. This translates into CASSQNGGVSYEQYF. The gene calls are TRBV18 and TRBJ2-7, with TRBD2 matching over 8 bases. CDR3 length: 15 residues. Unmatched junction bases numbered 5, after V lost 4 bases and J lost 0 bases. Germline V gene lookup returns CDR1 KGHSH and CDR2 LQKENI. Variable domain in full (rest from reference TRBV18 and TRBJ2-7): NAGVMQNPRHLVRRRGQEARLRCSPMKGHSHVYWYRQLPEEGLKFMVYLQKENIIDESGMPKERFSAEFPKEGPSILRIQQVVRGDSAAYFCASSQNGGVSYEQYFGPGTRLTVT.